This T cell receptor (beta chain) was recorded in a study of CD8+CD57+ T cells in acquired aplastic anemia. The wider study: Quantities of DNA derived from sorted CD4+ and CD8+ cells averaged approximately 3 ug. CD4+ reads averaged around 10 million in healthy donors. The study, taken as a whole, reports: The study identified almost 30 CD8+ CDR3 sequences shared by patients and controls. Researchers reported that CD8+ Simpson's diversity was not significantly different in patients versus controls.

The CDR3 length is 14 residues. Germline lookup yields CDR1 ENHRY and CDR2 SYGVKD. Trimming pared 3 bases from V and 9 bases from J, leaving 17 bases between. Genomic DNA, the template, was used for profiling of the TCR beta VDJ and CDR3. TCRdb reanalysed the reads using MiXCR and keeps one entry per CDR3 protein. The profile shows some 200,000 distinct CDR3 sequences, 34% of them singletons. This clonotype has just one count. The antigen is not known. The specimen sequenced was sorted CD4+, CD8+, or CD8+CD57+ T cells (not recorded which) from PBMCs. The chain links TRBV10-3 to TRBJ1-2; D may be TRBD1 (6 bases). The receptor comes from a human donor in good health, serving as a control. CDR3 protein: CAISEGAGTSRYTF. CDR3 bases: TGTGCCATCAGTGAAGGGGCCGGGACATCACGCTACACCTTC.